This passage covers 3 T cell receptor beta chains from one sample sequenced in a study of blood T cell repertoires in COVID-19. The method was immunoSEQ multiplex PCR; TCRdb's version includes in-frame clones alone and lacks a portion of them. The table lists under 45,000 clones, around 76% of them singletons. The sample comprised peripheral blood. These receptors originate from a man older than 75 with acute or convalescent COVID-19.

This clone turned up a few times. The J gene is TRBJ1-1, the V gene TRBV5-5; possibly TRBD1 for D (5 bases). The CDR3 contains 14 residues. Trimming pared 3 bases from V and 3 bases from J, leaving 12 bases between. Germline CDR1 SGHKS, CDR2 YYEKEE (reference sequence). The CDR3 nucleotides read TGTGCCAGCAGCTCCCCTCGGGGGGACACTGAAGCTTTCTTT. This gives the protein CASSSPRGDTEAFF.

This clone is labeled as medium-sized. The chain is built from TRBV9 and TRBJ1-2; 7 nucleotides align to TRBD1. CDR3 size: 14 residues. V lost 4 bases and J lost 7; bases outside the gene matches: 10. Germline V lookup: CDR1 SGDLS, CDR2 YYNGEE. The CDR3 loop reads CASSPAYRGTGYTF. In DNA, the CDR3 is TGTGCCAGCAGCCCAGCGTACAGGGGCACTGGCTACACCTTC.

The rearrangement joins TRBV9 to TRBJ2-7; 12 bases fit TRBD2. This CDR3 is built from 16 residues. The ends lost 1 base at V and 7 bases at J; junction bases unmatched: 9. Looked up from germline, CDR1 is SGDLS and CDR2 is YYNGEE. CDR3 amino acids: CASSVSGLAGSLEQYF. CDR3 coding DNA: TGTGCCAGCAGCGTATCCGGACTAGCGGGATCGTTAGAGCAGTACTTC.